This T cell receptor beta chain was profiled in a study of CD8+ T cells in alopecia areata. The CDR3 is 13 amino acids. V was trimmed by 5 bases and J by 8 bases, leaving 15 bases between them. Looked up from germline, CDR1 is KGHSH and CDR2 is LQKENI. cDNA serving as the sequencing template came from extracted, reverse transcribed RNA. The data were produced by immunoSEQ multiplex PCR, yet TCRdb's version contains in-frame clones alone and is incomplete. The sample yields roughly 120,000 clones, approximately 60% seen once. The J gene is TRBJ1-2, the V gene TRBV18; D is possibly TRBD1 (6 bases). Sequences were obtained from CD4+ T cells sorted from blood. The source of this sequence is a human donor in good health. CDR3 region: CASSAIKGEGYTF. The CDR3 DNA sequence: TGTGCCAGCTCAGCGATTAAGGGGGAAGGCTACACCTTC.